A selection of T cell receptor beta chains follows, all from one sample in a study of OX40 agonist ivuxolimab in advanced cancers. Generated by immunoSEQ multiplex PCR, the TCRdb table keeps only in-frame clones and is missing some. The top ten hold 0.31% of the sample, which has 80,000 to 130,000 clones, approximately 90% seen once. The sequenced sample was CD4+ or CD8+ T cells sorted from blood, obtained in a trial of the OX40 agonist ivuxolimab. These receptor sequences come from an adult with an advanced solid tumor such as melanoma, head and neck, liver or kidney cancer. Both conserved end residues are part of each CDR3. The D gene is left open where the match is weak. Only some rows state a clone size, as once, few, many or a class for expanded clones.

CDR3 DNA | CDR3 protein | CDR3 length | clone size | J gene | D gene | V gene
TGTGCCAGCAGCTCTTTCCGACAAGGCCCAACAGATACGCAGTATTTT | CASSSFRQGPTDTQYF | 16 | . | TRBJ2-3 | . | TRBV7-2
TGTGCCAGCAGAAACCAGGGGCTAGGCGAGCAGTACTTC | CASRNQGLGEQYF | 13 | once | TRBJ2-7 | . | TRBV7-2
TGTGCCAGCAGTGGCAGCTGGGGACAGGCAAACAATGAGCAGTTCTTC | CASSGSWGQANNEQFF | 16 | . | TRBJ2-1 | TRBD1 | TRBV6-1
TGTGCCAGCAGCTTATCGACTAGCACCGGGGAGCTGTTTTTT | CASSLSTSTGELFF | 14 | . | TRBJ2-2 | . | TRBV7-3
TGTGCCAGCTCACCGGGCCCAACACGTCAAAGAAACACCGGGGAGCTGTTTTTT | CASSPGPTRQRNTGELFF | 18 | . | TRBJ2-2 | . | TRBV18
TGTGCCAGTAGTTCCCAAGGAGCTACTCGTGGTGGTGAGCAGTTCTTC | CASSSQGATRGGEQFF | 16 | . | TRBJ2-1 | . | TRBV19
TGTGCCAGCAGCGGCCGGGACATGGGAAACTATGGCTACACCTTC | CASSGRDMGNYGYTF | 15 | . | TRBJ1-2 | . | TRBV9
TGTGCCAGCAGTGTCCTGGGGGCCTCCGGGGCCAACGTCCTGACTTTC | CASSVLGASGANVLTF | 16 | once | TRBJ2-6 | . | TRBV25-1
TGTGCCAGCAGTTTGAATCGGCAGGGGGGTGGGGAGCTGTTTTTT | CASSLNRQGGGELFF | 15 | . | TRBJ2-2 | . | TRBV28
TGTGCCAGTAGTTCTCGGACTTCTGAAGCTTTCTTT | CASSSRTSEAFF | 12 | . | TRBJ1-1 | . | TRBV19
TGTGCCAGCAGCTTTTTGGCGGTTAAGGGCGTTAGCAATCAGCCCCAGCATTTT | CASSFLAVKGVSNQPQHF | 18 | . | TRBJ1-5 | . | TRBV7-7
TGTGCCACCGCCCGGGGCGGAGGCACAGATACGCAGTATTTT | CATARGGGTDTQYF | 14 | few | TRBJ2-3 | . | TRBV6-1
TGCGCCAGCAGCTTGGTGGCCGGAAGGGGGGGTCAAGAGACCCAGTACTTC | CASSLVAGRGGQETQYF | 17 | . | TRBJ2-5 | . | TRBV5-1
TGCGCCAGCAGCTTCAAGACCAGGGGGACCGGGGAGCTGTTTTTT | CASSFKTRGTGELFF | 15 | once | TRBJ2-2 | TRBD1 | TRBV5-1
TGTGCCAGCAGTGAAGCACTAGCGGGAGCGGGTGGAGATACGCAGTATTTT | CASSEALAGAGGDTQYF | 17 | . | TRBJ2-3 | TRBD2 | TRBV2
TGCGCCAGCAGCATTCAGGGGGCAAGCACCTACAATGAGCAGTTCTTC | CASSIQGASTYNEQFF | 16 | . | TRBJ2-1 | TRBD1 | TRBV5-1
TGTGCCAGCAGCTTCATCGGGACTACCAGCACCGGGGAGCTGTTTTTT | CASSFIGTTSTGELFF | 16 | once | TRBJ2-2 | TRBD2 | TRBV7-2
TGTGCCAGCAGCGTAGACTGGAGCCCCAATCAGCCCCAGCATTTT | CASSVDWSPNQPQHF | 15 | . | TRBJ1-5 | . | TRBV9
TGTGCCAGCCTTGGGGGGGGCCGGGAGACCCAGTACTTC | CASLGGGRETQYF | 13 | . | TRBJ2-5 | . | TRBV19
TGTGCCAGCAGCGTAGTAAGGGGAGGAAGCACTGAAGCTTTCTTT | CASSVVRGGSTEAFF | 15 | . | TRBJ1-1 | . | TRBV9
TGTGCCAGCAGCTGGAGGGACAGTTTTGAAGCTTTCTTT | CASSWRDSFEAFF | 13 | . | TRBJ1-1 | TRBD1 | TRBV5-4
TGTGCCAGCAGCGTCCGACTAGCGGCCACAGATACGCAGTATTTT | CASSVRLAATDTQYF | 15 | . | TRBJ2-3 | TRBD2 | TRBV9
TGTGCCAGCAGTTACTCGGGCCAGGGGGCAGGGACCCAGTACTTC | CASSYSGQGAGTQYF | 15 | . | TRBJ2-5 | TRBD1 | TRBV6-5
TGTGCCAGCAGCTCGTACTCCAGTTTTTTGGGGAGCTCTGGAAACACCATATATTTT | CASSSYSSFLGSSGNTIYF | 19 | . | TRBJ1-3 | . | TRBV11-2
TGTGCCAGCAGCTTCGCAGGCAGCTACGAGCAGTACTTC | CASSFAGSYEQYF | 13 | . | TRBJ2-7 | . | TRBV7-9
TGTGCCAGCAGTAAACCCCACCCGGGACAGGGGACGTTAAAATACGAGCAGTACTTC | CASSKPHPGQGTLKYEQYF | 19 | . | TRBJ2-7 | TRBD1 | TRBV28
TGTGCCAGCAGAACTCCCGGGACTAGACGCGCCGGGGAGCTGTTTTTT | CASRTPGTRRAGELFF | 16 | . | TRBJ2-2 | TRBD2 | TRBV28
TGTGCCAGCAGCTTAGAAGGGACAGCACTCGCAACTAATGAAAAACTGTTTTTT | CASSLEGTALATNEKLFF | 18 | . | TRBJ1-4 | TRBD1 | TRBV7-2
TGTGCCAGCTCTCCCAGCTCAGGTCAGCCCCAGCATTTT | CASSPSSGQPQHF | 13 | . | TRBJ1-5 | . | TRBV2
TGTGCCAGTAGTTCCAGCCCCGGGACAGAAAAGCCCCAGCATTTT | CASSSSPGTEKPQHF | 15 | . | TRBJ1-5 | TRBD1 | TRBV19
TGCAGTGCCAAAACGGGGGGGCAGGCTTTCTTT | CSAKTGGQAFF | 11 | once | TRBJ1-1 | . | TRBV20-1
TGTGCCAGCTCACCCGAGACAAGAACTGAAGCTTTCTTT | CASSPETRTEAFF | 13 | . | TRBJ1-1 | . | TRBV18
TGTGCCAGTAGTCCATCGACAGGGAGACAAGCCAAAAACATTCAGTACTTC | CASSPSTGRQAKNIQYF | 17 | once | TRBJ2-4 | TRBD1 | TRBV19
TGTGCCAGTAGTCGGGCGGCGGGGCAGGGGGCAGAGACCCAGTACTTC | CASSRAAGQGAETQYF | 16 | . | TRBJ2-5 | TRBD1 | TRBV19
TGTGCCAGCAGGGGACAGACGAACACCGGGGAGCTGTTTTTT | CASRGQTNTGELFF | 14 | few | TRBJ2-2 | TRBD1 | TRBV2
TGCGCCAGCAGCTTGGCCGGAACAGGGCACTCACCCCTCCACTTT | CASSLAGTGHSPLHF | 15 | . | TRBJ1-6 | . | TRBV5-1
TGCAGCGTTAACAGGGGAATGACTCTACCTGAAGCTTTCTTT | CSVNRGMTLPEAFF | 14 | . | TRBJ1-1 | TRBD1 | TRBV29-1